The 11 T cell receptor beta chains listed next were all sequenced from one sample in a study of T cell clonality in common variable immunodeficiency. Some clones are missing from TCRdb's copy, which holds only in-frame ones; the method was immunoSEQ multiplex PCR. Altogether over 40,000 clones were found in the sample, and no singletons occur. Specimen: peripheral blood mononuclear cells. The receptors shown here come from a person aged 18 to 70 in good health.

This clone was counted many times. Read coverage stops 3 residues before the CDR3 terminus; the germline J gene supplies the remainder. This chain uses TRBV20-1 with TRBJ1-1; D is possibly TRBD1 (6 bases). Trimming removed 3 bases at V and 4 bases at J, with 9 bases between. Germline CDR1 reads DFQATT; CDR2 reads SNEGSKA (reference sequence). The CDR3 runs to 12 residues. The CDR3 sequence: CSASRGFTEAFF. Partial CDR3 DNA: TGCAGTGCTAGCAGGGGTTTCACTGAA.

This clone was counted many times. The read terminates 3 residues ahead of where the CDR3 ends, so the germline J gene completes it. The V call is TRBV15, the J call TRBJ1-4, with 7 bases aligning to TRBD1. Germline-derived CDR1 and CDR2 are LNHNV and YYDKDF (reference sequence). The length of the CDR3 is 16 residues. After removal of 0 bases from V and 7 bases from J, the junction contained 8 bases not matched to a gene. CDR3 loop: CATSRDLPGGGEKLFF. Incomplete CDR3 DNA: TGTGCCACCAGCAGAGATCTCCCAGGGGGAGGTGAAAAA.

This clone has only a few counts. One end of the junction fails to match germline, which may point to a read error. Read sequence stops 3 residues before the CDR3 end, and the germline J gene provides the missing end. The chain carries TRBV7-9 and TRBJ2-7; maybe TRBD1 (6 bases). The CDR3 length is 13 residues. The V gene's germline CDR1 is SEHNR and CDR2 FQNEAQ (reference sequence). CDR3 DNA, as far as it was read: TGTTCCAGCAGCTCGACGACAGGCTACGAG. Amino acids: CSSSSTTGYE. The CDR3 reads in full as CSSSSTTGYEQYF.

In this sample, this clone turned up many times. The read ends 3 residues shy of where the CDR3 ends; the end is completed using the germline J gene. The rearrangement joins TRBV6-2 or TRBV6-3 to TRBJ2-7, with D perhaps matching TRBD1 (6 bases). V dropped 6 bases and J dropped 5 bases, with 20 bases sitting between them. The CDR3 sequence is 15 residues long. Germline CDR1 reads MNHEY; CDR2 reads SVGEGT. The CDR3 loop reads CASRHHRADANEQYF. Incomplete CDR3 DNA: TGTGCCAGCAGGCATCACAGGGCCGACGCCAACGAG.

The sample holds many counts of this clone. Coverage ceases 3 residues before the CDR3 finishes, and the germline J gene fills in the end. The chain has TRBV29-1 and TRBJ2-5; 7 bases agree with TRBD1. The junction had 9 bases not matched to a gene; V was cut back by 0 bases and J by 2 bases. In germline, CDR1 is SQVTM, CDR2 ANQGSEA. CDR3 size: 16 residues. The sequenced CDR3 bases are TGCAGCGTTGAAGATAAGGGTTCGACAGGGCAAGAGACC. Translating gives CSVEDKGSTGQET. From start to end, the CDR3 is CSVEDKGSTGQETQYF.

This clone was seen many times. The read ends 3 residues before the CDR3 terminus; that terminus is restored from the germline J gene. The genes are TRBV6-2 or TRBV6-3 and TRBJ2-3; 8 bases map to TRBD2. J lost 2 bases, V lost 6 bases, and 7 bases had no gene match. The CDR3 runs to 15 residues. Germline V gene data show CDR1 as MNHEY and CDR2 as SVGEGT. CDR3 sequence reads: CASRPPGLATDTQYF. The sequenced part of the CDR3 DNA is TGTGCCAGCAGACCCCCCGGACTAGCCACAGATACG.

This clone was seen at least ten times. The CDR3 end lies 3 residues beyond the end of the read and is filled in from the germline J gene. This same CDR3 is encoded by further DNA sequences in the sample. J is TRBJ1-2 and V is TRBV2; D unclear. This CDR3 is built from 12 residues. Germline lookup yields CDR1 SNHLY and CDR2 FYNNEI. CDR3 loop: CASSVPGVSYTF. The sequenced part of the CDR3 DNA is TGTGCCAGCAGTGTTCCGGGTGTGAGC. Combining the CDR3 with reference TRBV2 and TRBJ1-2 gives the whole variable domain EPEVTQTPSHQVTQMGQEVILRCVPISNHLYFYWYRQILGQKVEFLVSFYNNEISEKSEIFDDQFSVERPDGSNFTLKIRSTKLEDSAMYFCASSVPGVSYTFGSGTRLTVV.

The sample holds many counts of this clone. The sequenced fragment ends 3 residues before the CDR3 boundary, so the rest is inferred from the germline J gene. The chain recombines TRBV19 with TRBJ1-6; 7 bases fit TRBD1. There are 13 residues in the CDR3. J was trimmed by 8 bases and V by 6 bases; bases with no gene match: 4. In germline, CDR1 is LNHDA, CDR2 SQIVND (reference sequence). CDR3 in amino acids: CASSRDRYSPLHF. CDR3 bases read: TGTGCCAGTAGCCGGGACAGATATTCACCC.

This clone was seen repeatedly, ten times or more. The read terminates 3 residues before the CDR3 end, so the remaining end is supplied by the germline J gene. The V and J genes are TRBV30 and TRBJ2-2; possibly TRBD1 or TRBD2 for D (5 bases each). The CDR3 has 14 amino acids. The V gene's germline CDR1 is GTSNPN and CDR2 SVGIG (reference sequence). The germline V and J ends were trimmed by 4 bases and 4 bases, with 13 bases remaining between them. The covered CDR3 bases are TGTGCCTGGACGAGGGTGAGGGGCACCGGGGAG. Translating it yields CAWTRVRGTGE. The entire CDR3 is CAWTRVRGTGELFF.

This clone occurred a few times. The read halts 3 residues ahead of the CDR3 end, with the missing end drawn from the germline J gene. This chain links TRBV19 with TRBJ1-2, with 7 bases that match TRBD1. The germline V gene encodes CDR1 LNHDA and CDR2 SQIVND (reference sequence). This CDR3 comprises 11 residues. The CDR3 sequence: CASSIGTDYTF. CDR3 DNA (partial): TGTGCCAGTAGTATCGGGACAGAC.

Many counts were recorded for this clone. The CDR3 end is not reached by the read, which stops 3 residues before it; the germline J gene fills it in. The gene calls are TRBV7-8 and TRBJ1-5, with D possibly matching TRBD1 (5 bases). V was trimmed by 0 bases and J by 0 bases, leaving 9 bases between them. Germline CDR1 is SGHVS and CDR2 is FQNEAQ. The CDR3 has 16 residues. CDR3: CASSLATANSNQPQHF. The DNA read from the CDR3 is TGTGCCAGCAGCTTAGCGACAGCTAATAGCAATCAGCCC.